Listed below are T cell receptor beta chains from one sample, sequenced in a study of T cell repertoires in cytomegalovirus infection. For these TCRs, the target antigens are not known. One entry per CDR3 protein, called by TCRdb with MiXCR from the reads. The sample has under 300,000 distinct CDR3 sequences, 22% seen once; the top ten hold roughly a fifth. This specimen was cultured PBMCs, taken from culture after CMV antigen stimulation. These receptors came from a human donor in good health (CMV status not recorded). Some clones in this sample may be carry-over from other donors' samples. The CDR3 runs from the conserved cysteine through the conserved F or W. The D gene is left open where the match is weak. Only some rows state a clone size, as once, few, many or a class for expanded clones.

D	V	J	size	DNA	CDR3
-	TRBV7-2	TRBJ2-1	many	TGTGCCAGCAGCTCGAGGGAATCCAATGAGCAGTTCTTC	CASSSRESNEQFF
-	TRBV25-1	TRBJ2-3	-	TGTGCCAGCAGTGATTCGGGTCTGGCGTATACGCAGTATTTT	CASSDSGLAYTQYF
TRBD1	TRBV7-9	TRBJ2-1	-	TGTGCCAGCAGCTCGGGACAGGGGGCCTACAATGAGCAGTTCTTC	CASSSGQGAYNEQFF
TRBD2	TRBV5-6	TRBJ2-7	-	TGTGCCAGCACCCTGGGACTAGCGGACTACGAGCAGTACTTC	CASTLGLADYEQYF
-	TRBV6-2/TRBV6-3	TRBJ2-2	-	TGTGCCAGCAGTTCGGTCATCACCGGGGAGCTGTTTTTT	CASSSVITGELFF
TRBD1	TRBV28	TRBJ2-3	-	TGTGCCAGCAGTGGGACAGGACCTAGCACAGATACGCAGTATTTT	CASSGTGPSTDTQYF
TRBD2	TRBV7-2	TRBJ2-7	many	TGTGCCAGCAGCTTAAAGCCTAGCGGGAGAGGGGTAACCTACGAGCAGTACTTC	CASSLKPSGRGVTYEQYF
TRBD2	TRBV7-2	TRBJ2-5	many	TGTGCCAGCAGCTTACAGGGACTAGCGGAAGAGACCCAGTACTTC	CASSLQGLAEETQYF
-	TRBV7-2	TRBJ2-7	-	TGTGCCAGCAGCTTAGTTGCCGGTTCCGAGCAGTACTTC	CASSLVAGSEQYF
-	TRBV12-3/TRBV12-4	TRBJ1-3	few	TGTGCCAGCATTTGGGGTCCTGGAAACACCATATATTTT	CASIWGPGNTIYF
-	TRBV7-2	TRBJ2-1	-	TGTGCCAGCAGCTCCCGACGGGGCGAAGTTGGGCAGTTCTTC	CASSSRRGEVGQFF
-	TRBV6-1	TRBJ2-1	many	TGTGCCAGCAGTGAGGGCAGTGACTTGCGGGGGCAGTTCTTC	CASSEGSDLRGQFF
-	TRBV7-8	TRBJ2-5	-	TGTGCCAGCAGGTCTCGGGTCTCGTGGGAGACCCAGTACTTC	CASRSRVSWETQYF
-	TRBV15	TRBJ2-4	few	TGTGCCACCAGCAGGGGTTATGATCTAGCCAAAAACATTCAGTACTTC	CATSRGYDLAKNIQYF